This T cell receptor beta chain originates from a study of blood T cell repertoires in COVID-19. Participants came from around 25 US areas, aged roughly 18 to 95 years. Two consecutive negative NP/OP PCR tests, clearance, or resolved symptoms defined Cohort 3 recovery. As originally analysed: Reference gene primers were amplified, and this amplification served to estimate nucleated cell counts. Assay: immunoSEQ multiplex PCR; the TCRdb copy retains only in-frame clones and omits some. The V and J calls and the clone size are those of that table, but D and trimming were determined from the DNA. Altogether approximately 390,000 clones are present, just under 90% being singletons, with the ten largest covering approximately 9.3%. The germline gives CDR1 SQVTM, CDR2 ANQGSEA. The CDR3 extends over 12 amino acids. The germline V and J ends were trimmed by 6 bases and 0 bases, with 8 bases remaining between them.

The TCR originated in a woman between 50 and 59 years old who had recovered from COVID-19. The source material was PBMCs or T cells enriched from blood (not recorded which). The chain couples TRBV29-1 to TRBJ1-1; no clear D gene. The CDR3 here is CSVLGMNTEAFF. CDR3 bases: TGCAGCGTCCTGGGCATGAACACTGAAGCTTTCTTT.